This T cell receptor beta chain emerged from a study of blood T cells in healthy people across ages. Study results and caveats: Across the age range, TCR beta diversity per million T cells fell in a roughly linear way.

In this sample, this clonotype turned up a few times. Its antigen is not identified. Healthy Caucasian individuals from Russia aged about 6 to 90 served as donors. Isolation recovered at least 6.5 million PBMCs from every sample. This CDR3 contains 13 residues. Deletions cut 1 base from V and 13 bases from J, with 16 bases between. Per the germline V gene, CDR1 is LGHNA and CDR2 is YNFKEQ. Using a J-beta primer mix together with a sample-barcoded 5' primer, a second PCR was run for roughly 6 to 11 cycles. TCRdb reprocessed the 5' RACE reads with MiXCR, giving one entry per CDR3 protein. The table records over 1.5 million distinct CDR3 sequences, about 50% of them present only once.

The chain recombines TRBV4-2 with TRBJ2-5, with D tentatively TRBD2 (7 bases). The sequence came from a woman in her 40s in good health. The sequenced sample consisted of blood. CDR3 loop: CASSQADGGAWYF. The CDR3 DNA reads as TGTGCCAGCAGCCAAGCTGATGGGGGGGCATGGTACTTC.